This T cell receptor (beta chain) comes out of a study of T cells in Graves' hyperthyroidism and ophthalmopathy (dated by TCRdb to 2018 to 2020). With regard to the full study: Peripheral blood samples were taken at initial diagnosis, before any treatment was given. TCR V-J signatures able to tell the groups apart were searched for in a discovery cohort of around 95 patients, of whom approximately 40 had Graves' ophthalmopathy and around 58 had stable Graves' hyperthyroidism. An independent validation cohort of about 20 hyperthyroidism patients and 17 patients who later progressed to ophthalmopathy tested prospective prediction of ophthalmopathy. The 90 or so discovery patients were randomly split 7:3 into training and test sets. The study also compared thyroid tissue and blood T-cell repertoires from about six Graves' hyperthyroidism patients. After blood sampling, hyperthyroidism patients were treated with methimazole at a starting dose of 30 mg daily, and ophthalmopathy patients were treated with high-dose intravenous methylprednisolone. According to the paper, TCR Vbeta CDR3 sequencing was carried out on over 130 peripheral blood samples, which came from 40 to 45 ophthalmopathy, about 75 hyperthyroidism and roughly 17 progressor patients. The research as a whole found: In validation, the model predicted progression to ophthalmopathy with approximately 71% sensitivity and approximately 72% specificity, a median of approximately 6.5 months before onset. Sample size was not statistically predetermined, and investigators were not blinded to group allocation. Ophthalmopathy was separated from stable hyperthyroidism by a 13 V-J signature model, with 87.88% sensitivity and around 81% specificity obtained in cross-validation and 80%/75% obtained in testing. Most expanded thyroid clonotypes (frequency above 0.001) were also found in blood, which suggests that blood repertoires may mirror thyroid immune responses.

This clonotype was seen more than once but under ten times. It has no known antigen specificity. The sample holds no much larger clone one base away, and base qualities are not on file. A patient counted as having stable Graves' hyperthyroidism if no progression to ophthalmopathy occurred over 18 months of follow-up. Hyperthyroidism patients were newly diagnosed, with disease duration under 2 months, and aged 18 to 65 years. The study excluded patients with uncontrolled infections, other autoimmune diseases, pregnancy or lactation. Diagnoses relied on clinical symptoms, serum thyroxine and TRAb, thyroid ultrasound and orbital computed tomography. Ficoll-Paque density gradient centrifugation was used to isolate PBMCs from 9.5 to 10 ml of fresh peripheral blood. Total RNA was extracted using Trizol reagent, and RNA quality was assessed on an Agilent 2100 Bioanalyzer. Amplification of TCR beta CDR3 regions was carried out from RNA transcripts. The first round of RT-PCR for the TCR CDR3 was performed with the HTBI primer set and the Qiagen OneStep RT-PCR kit. The libraries were constructed in a second round of multiplex PCR and then size-selected and purified. Paired-end sequencing of the libraries was performed with 100 bp reads on an Illumina HiSeq2000. In the authors' own workflow: SOAPnuke was used to process the raw data, with reads discarded if the reads contained adapters or uncalled bases, had a mean Phred below 15, or lacked an exact constant-primer or identifier match. High-quality paired reads were merged with COPE v1.2.5, and unique nucleotide sequences were defined as clonotypes. MiTCR v1.1 was used to align clonotypes to the IMGT TRBV, TRBD and TRBJ reference segments. Analysis was restricted to V-J combinations with a frequency above 0.0001, which covered about 99% of repertoires. A TCS score was defined as the ratio of F50 (clonal expansion) to E x V (chaos), with BLOSUM62-based TCRdist applied between CDR3 peptides within each V-J. Welch's t-statistics and random forest reduced around 520 V-J features to 10 to 15, which were used in a naive Bayes classifier (R e1071). The similarity between thyroid and blood repertoires was quantified using the Morisita-Horn index. TCRdb trimmed public reads at Q25 via fastp, called clones via MiXCR and kept in-frame beta chains. One record per CDR3 amino acid sequence lists the most common genes and DNA. It is TCRdb's table, rather than the study itself, that gives the V and J calls and clone size. The sample table shows around 97,000 distinct CDR3 sequences, and about 45% are seen once. The top ten constitute about 26% of the sample.

Clipping removes 7 bases from V and 6 bases from J, with 8 as the unmatched junction base count. The CDR3 sequence holds 15 residues, the cysteine and phenylalanine included. Only CDR3 DNA is held: 45 bases, read in frame from base 1. From the germline V gene, CDR1 is MDHEN and CDR2 is SYDVKM. This chain is built from TRBV28 and TRBJ1-4; 10 nucleotides in the junction match TRBD1. The clonotype comes from a man aged 35 to 55 with Graves' hyperthyroidism. Sequenced: blood. The CDR3 here reads CASNSPGTGDEKLFF. The sequenced DNA is TGTGCCAGCAACTCTCCCGGGACAGGGGATGAAAAACTGTTTTTT.